A single sample gave rise to the 23 T cell receptor beta chains below, sequenced in a study of somatic mutations in cytotoxic T cells in rheumatoid arthritis. Profiling relied on immunoSEQ multiplex PCR, and the TCRdb table lists in-frame clones only, not all of them. The sample lists roughly 660 clones, 65% to 85% occurring once. The material sequenced was CD8+ T cells sorted from blood. The origin of the receptors is an adult with rheumatoid arthritis.

DNA of the CDR3: TGCGCCAGCAGCCAAGGACAGGGGAGCCAGCCCCAGCATTTT. Residues: CASSQGQGSQPQHF. This chain uses TRBV4-3 with TRBJ1-5; 8 bases are a match to TRBD1. Germline values: CDR1 LGHNA, CDR2 YSLEER. The J segment lost 7 bases and the V segment lost 1 base, leaving 3 bases of the junction unmatched. The CDR3 loop spans 14 amino acids.

V usage is TRBV5-1 and J usage is TRBJ1-5, with TRBD1 identical over 8 bases. This CDR3 is 18 amino acids long. The germline V gene encodes CDR1 SGHRS and CDR2 YFSETQ. Unmatched junction bases numbered 12, after V lost 4 bases and J lost 0 bases. The CDR3 sequence is CASSLGTGSGYSNQPQHF. CDR3 in DNA: TGCGCCAGCAGCCTCGGGACAGGCAGCGGGTATAGCAATCAGCCCCAGCATTTT.

There are a few counts of this clone. The chain employs TRBV5-6 and TRBJ2-7; no reliable D call. This CDR3 spans 13 amino acids. Deletions cut 0 bases from V and 0 bases from J, with 4 bases between. Germline values: CDR1 SGHDT, CDR2 YYEEEE. CDR3 in amino acids: CASSLASSYEQYF. The CDR3 DNA reads as TGTGCCAGCAGCTTGGCCAGCTCCTACGAGCAGTACTTC.

The V and J genes are TRBV19 and TRBJ2-1; 7 bases align to TRBD2. The CDR3 loop spans 16 amino acids. Trimming took 3 bases from V and 0 from J; bases not matched to a gene: 5. Germline CDR1 and CDR2: LNHDA and SQIVND (reference sequence). CDR3 residues: CASSISGGSSYNEQFF. CDR3 nucleotides: TGTGCCAGTAGTATCTCCGGGGGGAGCTCCTACAATGAGCAGTTCTTC.

CDR3 protein: CASSLTSDPKTQYF. CDR3 nucleotide sequence: TGTGCCAGCAGCCTCACTTCCGACCCAAAGACCCAGTACTTC. This chain joins TRBV7-9 and TRBJ2-5; no definite D call. Trimming cost V 5 bases and J 6 bases, with 16 bases left between them. The CDR3 length is 14 residues. CDR1 SEHNR and CDR2 FQNEAQ come from the germline V gene (reference sequence). Filled out from reference TRBV7-9 and TRBJ2-5, the complete variable domain reads DTGVSQNPRHKITKRGQNVTFRCDPISEHNRLYWYRQTLGQGPEFLTYFQNEAQLEKSRLLSDRFSAERPKGSFSTLEIQRTEQGDSAMYLCASSLTSDPKTQYFGPGTRLLVL.

This clone qualifies as hyperexpanded. J is TRBJ2-1 and V is TRBV7-9, with 12 positions matching TRBD2. The junction had 8 bases not matched to a gene; V was cut back by 5 bases and J by 6 bases. CDR1 and CDR2 (germline): SEHNR, FQNEAQ (reference sequence). This CDR3 comprises 16 residues. The CDR3 protein is CASSGPLAGGSNEQFF. Here the CDR3 DNA reads TGTGCCAGCAGCGGTCCCCTAGCGGGGGGGTCCAATGAGCAGTTCTTC.

This rearrangement joins TRBV27 to TRBJ2-2; D might be TRBD2 (6 bases). The V and J ends lost 10 bases and 4 bases respectively, with 10 bases between them. Germline CDR1 MNHEY, CDR2 SMNVEV (reference sequence). This CDR3 is built from 12 residues. This CDR3 reads CATLGGTGELFF. The CDR3 DNA sequence: TGTGCCACCTTGGGGGGCACCGGGGAGCTGTTTTTT.

This chain joins TRBV29-1 and TRBJ2-1; 7 bases fit TRBD2. V shed 0 bases, J shed 10 bases, and the junction held 6 bases outside the gene matches. The length of the CDR3 is 13 residues. The germline V gene encodes CDR1 SQVTM and CDR2 ANQGSEA. The CDR3 region is CSVEDKAGEEQFF. CDR3 DNA sequence: TGCAGCGTTGAAGATAAGGCGGGGGAAGAGCAGTTCTTC.

The J gene is TRBJ2-3, the V gene TRBV6-6; tentatively, D is TRBD1 (7 bases). The CDR3 is 14 residues long. From germline, CDR1 is MNHNY and CDR2 SVGAGI (reference sequence). The V end lost 8 bases, the J end lost 4 bases, and 16 bases lay between the germline ends. This CDR3 reads CASRTGEVADTQYF. The DNA of the CDR3 is TGTGCCAGCCGCACAGGGGAGGTGGCAGATACGCAGTATTTT.

The CDR3 region has the DNA TGCGCCAGCATCTGGGGCACTGAAGCTTTCTTT. It encodes CASIWGTEAFF. This rearrangement joins TRBV5-1 to TRBJ1-1; D not certain. V lost 6 bases and J 4 bases, leaving 7 bases between the germline ends. The germline CDR1 and CDR2 sequences are SGHRS and YFSETQ. The CDR3 has 11 amino acids.

This clone was found a few times. The gene calls are TRBV4-3 and TRBJ2-3; 10 positions match TRBD1. Trimming at V came to 0 bases and at J to 3 bases, leaving 3 bases not matched to a gene. Per germline, CDR1 LGHNA and CDR2 YSLEER. CDR3 length: 16 residues. CDR3 DNA sequence: TGCGCCAGCAGCCAAGATTTGGGACAGGGGACAGATACGCAGTATTTT. Protein sequence: CASSQDLGQGTDTQYF.

The rearrangement joins TRBV6-1 to TRBJ1-5; D unresolved. Trimming left V 2 bases short and J 5 bases short, with 4 bases between. CDR1 and CDR2 (germline): MNHNS, SASEGT. The CDR3 consists of 12 residues. The CDR3 DNA sequence: TGTGCCAGCAGTGAACCCGATCAGCCCCAGCATTTT. This sequence encodes CASSEPDQPQHF.

J is TRBJ1-2 and V is TRBV4-1; TRBD1 is a possible D gene (6 bases). CDR3 length: 14 residues. Looked up from germline, CDR1 is MGHRA and CDR2 is YSYEKL. Trimming left V 6 bases short and J 8 bases short, with 19 bases between. The DNA of the CDR3 is TGCGCCAGCAGGCCTGAAGGGGGGGCGGAGGGCTACACCTTC. Translating gives CASRPEGGAEGYTF.

The CDR3 DNA reads TGTGCCATCAGTGAGTTCGGTAGCGGGGGGGCCCATGAGCAGTTCTTC. It codes for CAISEFGSGGAHEQFF. The J gene is TRBJ2-1, the V gene TRBV10-3; TRBD2 agrees at 11 bases. The germline gives CDR1 ENHRY, CDR2 SYGVKD. V lost 1 base and J lost 8; bases outside the gene matches: 7. This CDR3 has 16 amino acids.

This sequence joins TRBV7-9 and TRBJ2-5, with 9 bases lining up with TRBD1. CDR3 length: 13 residues. Germline CDR1 SEHNR, CDR2 FQNEAQ (reference sequence). V was clipped by 5 bases and J by 4 bases; unmatched bases: 2. CDR3 coding DNA: TGTGCCAGCAGCCCGGACAGGGGAGAGACCCAGTACTTC. It translates to CASSPDRGETQYF. The full variable domain, in which reference TRBV7-9 and TRBJ2-5 provide the parts outside the CDR3, is DTGVSQNPRHKITKRGQNVTFRCDPISEHNRLYWYRQTLGQGPEFLTYFQNEAQLEKSRLLSDRFSAERPKGSFSTLEIQRTEQGDSAMYLCASSPDRGETQYFGPGTRLLVL.

The chain joins TRBV5-1 to TRBJ2-1; perhaps TRBD1 as D (6 bases). V was cut by 2 bases and J by 2 bases, with 8 bases left in between. There are 14 residues in the CDR3. CDR1 and CDR2 from the germline V gene are SGHRS and YFSETQ. CDR3 amino acids: CASSFRGPYNEQFF. Here the CDR3 DNA reads TGCGCCAGCAGCTTCAGGGGCCCCTACAATGAGCAGTTCTTC.

The V call is TRBV7-9, the J call TRBJ1-1; 7 nucleotides line up with TRBD1. Germline values: CDR1 SEHNR, CDR2 FQNEAQ (reference sequence). The CDR3 consists of 13 residues. V gave up 5 bases and J gave up 5 bases; unmatched junction bases: 5. CDR3 bases: TGTGCCAGCAGCGAGGGGGCGGGGACTGAAGCTTTCTTT. Its protein product is CASSEGAGTEAFF.

The chain uses TRBV10-2 and TRBJ2-2; D unclear. CDR3 size: 13 residues. Trimming took 6 bases from V and 8 from J, leaving 13 bases between them. Germline CDR1 reads WSHSY; CDR2 reads SAAADI. This chain's CDR3 is CASREEYAGELFF. In DNA form, the CDR3 reads TGCGCCAGCAGAGAAGAGTACGCGGGGGAGCTGTTTTTT.

This clone was detected only once. The CDR3 coding sequence is TGTGCCAGCAGTGAAGAGGGGGCTTACACTGAAGCTTTCTTT. Protein: CASSEEGAYTEAFF. J is TRBJ1-1 and V is TRBV6-1, with 7 bases lining up with TRBD1. This CDR3 has 14 residues. J lost 3 bases, V lost 1 base, and 2 bases had no gene match. From germline, CDR1 is MNHNS and CDR2 SASEGT.

The rearrangement joins TRBV9 to TRBJ1-1, with 8 bases identical to TRBD1. The V segment lost 3 bases and the J segment 6 bases; nucleotides outside the gene matches: 10. Per the germline V gene, CDR1 is SGDLS and CDR2 is YYNGEE. There are 15 residues in the CDR3. The CDR3 nucleotides read TGTGCCAGCAGCGCGCAGGGGGCCCAGAGGGCTGAAGCTTTCTTT. Translating it yields CASSAQGAQRAEAFF.

The rearrangement links TRBV14 to TRBJ2-1; TRBD2 matches at 7 bases. J gave up 3 bases and V 1 base, and 6 bases lay outside the gene matches. Germline-derived CDR1 and CDR2 are SGHDN and FVKESK. The CDR3 sequence is 16 residues long. This CDR3 reads CASSQGAGRIYNEQFF. In nucleotides, the CDR3 is TGTGCCAGCAGCCAAGGAGCGGGGCGCATCTACAATGAGCAGTTCTTC.

The rearrangement links TRBV21-1 to TRBJ2-3; no check of the table's D call, TRBD1, against the DNA was made. TRBV21-1 is assigned pseudogene status. This CDR3 is 12 amino acids long. CDR3 in DNA: TGTGCCAGCAGCCCCAGGCTAGATACGCAGTATTTT. This translates into CASSPRLDTQYF.

V usage is TRBV4-3 and J usage is TRBJ2-2; D possibly uses TRBD1 or TRBD2 (5 bases each). Germline CDR1 LGHNA, CDR2 YSLEER. V was clipped by 0 bases and J by 0 bases, with 11 bases between them. The CDR3 spans 17 residues. The CDR3 loop is CASSQDRRGANTGELFF. CDR3 nucleotides: TGCGCCAGCAGCCAAGATCGTCGGGGCGCGAACACCGGGGAGCTGTTTTTT.